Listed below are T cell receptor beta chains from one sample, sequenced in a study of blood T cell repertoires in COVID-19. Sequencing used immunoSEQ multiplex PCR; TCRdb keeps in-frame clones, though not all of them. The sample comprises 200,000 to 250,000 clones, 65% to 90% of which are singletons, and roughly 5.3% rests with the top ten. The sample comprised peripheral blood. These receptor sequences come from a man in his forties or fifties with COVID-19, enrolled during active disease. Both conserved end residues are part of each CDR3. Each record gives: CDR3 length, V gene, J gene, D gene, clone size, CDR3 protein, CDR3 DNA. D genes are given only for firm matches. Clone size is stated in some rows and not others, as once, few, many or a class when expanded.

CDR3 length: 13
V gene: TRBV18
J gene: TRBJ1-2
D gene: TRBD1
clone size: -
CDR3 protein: CASSPGTDYGYTF
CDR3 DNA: TGTGCCAGCTCACCCGGGACAGACTATGGCTACACCTTC

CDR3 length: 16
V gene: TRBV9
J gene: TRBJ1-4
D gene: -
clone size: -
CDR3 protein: CASSVWGRGTNEKLFF
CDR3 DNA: TGTGCCAGCAGCGTTTGGGGGCGCGGAACTAATGAAAAACTGTTTTTT

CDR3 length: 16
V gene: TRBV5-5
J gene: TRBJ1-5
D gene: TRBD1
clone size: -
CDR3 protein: CASSLRTGTSHQPQHF
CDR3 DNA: TGTGCCAGCAGCTTGAGGACAGGGACGTCACATCAGCCCCAGCATTTT

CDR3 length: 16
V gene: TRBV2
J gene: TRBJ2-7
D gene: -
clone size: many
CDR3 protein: CASSEAADRESYEQYF
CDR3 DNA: TGTGCCAGCAGTGAAGCAGCGGACAGAGAATCCTACGAGCAGTACTTC

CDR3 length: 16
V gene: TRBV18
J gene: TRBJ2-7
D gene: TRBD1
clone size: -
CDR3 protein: CASSPFRDRGFGEQYF
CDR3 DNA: TGTGCCAGCTCACCGTTCCGGGACAGGGGTTTCGGCGAGCAGTACTTC

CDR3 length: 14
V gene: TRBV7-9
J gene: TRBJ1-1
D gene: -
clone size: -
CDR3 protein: CASSPRRVNTEAFF
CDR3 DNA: TGTGCCAGCAGCCCAAGGCGGGTGAACACTGAAGCTTTCTTT

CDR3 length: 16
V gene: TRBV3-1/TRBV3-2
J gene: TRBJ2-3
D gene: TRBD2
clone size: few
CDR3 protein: CASSHRRTSGVDTQYF
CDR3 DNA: TGTGCCAGCAGCCACCGCAGGACTAGCGGCGTAGATACGCAGTATTTT

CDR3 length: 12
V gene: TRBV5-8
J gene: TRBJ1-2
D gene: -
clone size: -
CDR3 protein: CASSPTGYGYTF
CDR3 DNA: TGTGCCAGCAGCCCCACTGGCTATGGCTACACCTTC

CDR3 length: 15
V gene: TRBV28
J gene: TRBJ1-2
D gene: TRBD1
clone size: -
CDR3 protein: CASSWGGQGGGGYTF
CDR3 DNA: TGTGCCAGCAGTTGGGGGGGACAGGGCGGTGGAGGCTACACCTTC

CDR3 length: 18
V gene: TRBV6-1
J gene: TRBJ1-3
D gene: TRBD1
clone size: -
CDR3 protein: CASSEWRTGLFSGNTIYF
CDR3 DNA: TGTGCCAGCAGTGAATGGAGGACAGGGCTTTTCTCTGGAAACACCATATATTTT

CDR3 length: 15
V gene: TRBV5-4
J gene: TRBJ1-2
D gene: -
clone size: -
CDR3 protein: CASSRTGMQNYGYTF
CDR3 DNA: TGTGCCAGCAGTCGGACTGGGATGCAAAACTATGGCTACACCTTC

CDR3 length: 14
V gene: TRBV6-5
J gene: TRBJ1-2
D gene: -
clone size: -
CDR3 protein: CASRSGGGLLGYTF
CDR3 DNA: TGTGCCAGCAGATCCGGGGGGGGCCTATTAGGCTACACCTTC

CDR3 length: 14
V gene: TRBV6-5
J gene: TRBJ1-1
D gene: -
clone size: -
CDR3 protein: CASSPDSFGTEAFF
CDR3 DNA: TGTGCCAGCAGTCCGGACAGTTTTGGGACTGAAGCTTTCTTT